This is a list of T cell receptor beta chains from one sample in a study of blood T cell repertoires in COVID-19. Profiling relied on immunoSEQ multiplex PCR, and the TCRdb table lists in-frame clones only, not all of them. The repertoire holds about 300,000 clones, with around 88% as singletons. Sequenced: peripheral blood. Source of these receptors: a woman in her twenties or thirties who had recovered from COVID-19. CDR3s include the opening cysteine and the closing phenylalanine or tryptophan. Fields, in order: V gene, D gene, J gene, CDR3 length, clone size, CDR3 DNA, CDR3 protein. A D gene is named only where the DNA matches it firmly. Size values are once, few and many counts, or a class for expanded clones, and some rows have none.

>TRBV20-1|.|TRBJ2-3|10|.
TGCAGCCTTTCCTCAGATACGCAGTATTTT
CSLSSDTQYF
>TRBV2|.|TRBJ1-4|14|.
TGTGCCAGCAGTAGTTCGGTAGGGGGTGAAAAACTGTTTTTT
CASSSSVGGEKLFF
>TRBV6-5|.|TRBJ2-7|15|.
TGTGCCAGCAGACCGGACAGCCTCCGCTCCTACGAGCAGTACTTC
CASRPDSLRSYEQYF
>TRBV3-1/TRBV3-2|.|TRBJ1-3|12|.
TGTGCCAGCAGCCACAGGGTGTACACCATATATTTT
CASSHRVYTIYF
>TRBV18|.|TRBJ1-4|15|.
TGTGCCAGCTCGCTGAGGAGGGTCTCTAATGAAAAACTGTTTTTT
CASSLRRVSNEKLFF
>TRBV5-1|TRBD1|TRBJ1-2|16|.
TGCGCCAGCTCCTCGGGGACAGGGGCTAATCGGTATGGCTACACCTTC
CASSSGTGANRYGYTF
>TRBV27|.|TRBJ2-7|14|.
TGTGCCGGAAGGGCAGGGAGGACCTTCTACGAGCAGTACTTC
CAGRAGRTFYEQYF
>TRBV7-2|.|TRBJ1-1|14|.
TGTGCCAGCAGCTTAGTAACGGTGAACACTGAAGCTTTCTTT
CASSLVTVNTEAFF
>TRBV5-6|TRBD1|TRBJ2-7|16|.
TGTGCCAGCAGCCCTCCCTTGGGACAGGGGGCGTACGAGCAGTACTTC
CASSPPLGQGAYEQYF
>TRBV27|.|TRBJ2-7|15|.
TGTGCCAGCAGTTTATCCTGGACAGCCTCCTACGAGCAGTACTTC
CASSLSWTASYEQYF
>TRBV4-2|.|TRBJ2-7|15|.
TGTGCCAGCAGCCAAGATCTCAGGGGATCCTACGAGCAGTACTTC
CASSQDLRGSYEQYF
>TRBV12-5|TRBD2|TRBJ2-1|15|once
TGTGCTAGTGGTATTGGGCGGGGGGGTTACAATGAGCAGTTCTTC
CASGIGRGGYNEQFF
>TRBV4-2|TRBD1|TRBJ1-4|15|.
TGTGCCAGCAGCCAAGACGGGACAGGGTCTGAAAAACTGTTTTTT
CASSQDGTGSEKLFF
>TRBV11-2|.|TRBJ1-2|15|.
TGTGCCAGCAGCCGAACCCCCAGGGGCGAATATGGCTACACCTTC
CASSRTPRGEYGYTF
>TRBV9|TRBD1|TRBJ2-7|14|.
TGTGCCAGCAGCAGGACAGGGGTCGAGTACGAGCAGTACTTC
CASSRTGVEYEQYF
>TRBV28|.|TRBJ2-1|16|.
TGTGCCAGCAGTTCCCCATTCGTGGGGGGGCCGGATGAGCAGTTCTTC
CASSSPFVGGPDEQFF
>TRBV6-5|TRBD1|TRBJ2-3|14|once
TGTGCCAGCAGTCGGGACAGGGGGGCAGATACGCAGTATTTT
CASSRDRGADTQYF
>TRBV5-8|.|TRBJ1-5|15|.
TGTGCCAGCAGCGGAGGGCTGTATAGCAATCAGCCCCAGCATTTT
CASSGGLYSNQPQHF
>TRBV2|TRBD1|TRBJ1-2|14|.
TGTGCCAGCAGTGGACAGGGGCCTAACTATGGCTACACCTTC
CASSGQGPNYGYTF
>TRBV7-9|TRBD2|TRBJ2-1|16|few
TGTGCCAGCAGCCCTGGGTTTAGCGGGGGGGCCAGCGAGCAGTTCTTC
CASSPGFSGGASEQFF
>TRBV3-1/TRBV3-2|.|TRBJ2-6|18|.
TGTGCCAGCAGCCAAGTCTCAGGGGCCGGTTCTGGGGCCAACGTCCTGACTTTC
CASSQVSGAGSGANVLTF
>TRBV20-1|.|TRBJ2-3|10|.
TGCAGTGTCAAGAGGGATACGCAGTATTTT
CSVKRDTQYF
>TRBV18|.|TRBJ1-1|16|.
TGTGCCAGCTCACCGCCAGTTGGAGCCGGGAACACTGAAGCTTTCTTT
CASSPPVGAGNTEAFF
>TRBV7-8|TRBD1|TRBJ2-5|14|once
TGTGCCAGCAGCCGGGGACAGGCAGGGGAGACCCAGTACTTC
CASSRGQAGETQYF
>TRBV29-1|.|TRBJ1-2|13|once
TGCAGCGTTGGAGCAGGGGCCCTCTATGGCTACACCTTC
CSVGAGALYGYTF
>TRBV7-9|.|TRBJ2-3|14|.
TGTGCCAGCACCTTACAGGGTAGCACAGATACGCAGTATTTT
CASTLQGSTDTQYF
>TRBV4-2|TRBD1|TRBJ2-7|15|.
TGTGCCAGCAGCCAGGGGGACAGGGGGACCTACGAGCAGTACTTC
CASSQGDRGTYEQYF
>TRBV5-6|.|TRBJ2-5|13|.
TGTGCCAGCAGCTTGGACGGTCGGGAGACCCAGTACTTC
CASSLDGRETQYF
>TRBV5-4|TRBD2|TRBJ2-2|18|.
TGTGCCAGCAGCTTAACTAGCGGGGGATTTTACGGGACCGGGGAGCTGTTTTTT
CASSLTSGGFYGTGELFF
>TRBV2|TRBD1|TRBJ2-1|15|once
TGTGCCAGCAGTGTGCCACAGGGGATAAACAATGAGCAGTTCTTC
CASSVPQGINNEQFF
>TRBV7-2|.|TRBJ2-5|12|.
TGTGCCAGCAGGGCCATCGGGAAGACCCAGTACTTC
CASRAIGKTQYF
>TRBV18|.|TRBJ2-5|16|.
TGTGCCAGCTCACCACCGAGGACAGCCTACCAAGAGACCCAGTACTTC
CASSPPRTAYQETQYF
>TRBV29-1|TRBD1|TRBJ1-2|12|few
TGCAGCGTTGGCGGGACAGTCAATGGCTACACCTTC
CSVGGTVNGYTF
>TRBV2|TRBD2|TRBJ2-3|16|once
TGTGCCAGCAGATATAATGTGGCGGGAGACACAGATACGCAGTATTTT
CASRYNVAGDTDTQYF
>TRBV7-2|.|TRBJ1-4|15|.
TGTGCCAGCAGCAAAGGGGGGGAAGGGGTTGAAAAACTGTTTTTT
CASSKGGEGVEKLFF
>TRBV9|TRBD2|TRBJ2-7|14|.
TGTGCCAGCAGTACTAGCGGGGGGATATACGAGCAGTACTTC
CASSTSGGIYEQYF
>TRBV2|.|TRBJ1-1|13|once
TGTGCCAGCAGCCGGGGAGAATACACTGAAGCTTTCTTT
CASSRGEYTEAFF
>TRBV2|.|TRBJ1-6|15|few
TGTGCCAGCAGTATCGGCAGGACTAGTAATTCACCCCTCCACTTT
CASSIGRTSNSPLHF
>TRBV6-5|.|TRBJ2-7|14|.
TGTGCCAGCAGGCAAGGACTTGGGTCCTACGAGCAGTACTTC
CASRQGLGSYEQYF
>TRBV4-3|.|TRBJ2-1|15|few
TGCGCCAGCAGCCAAGAGAAGGGGGCCTACAATGAGCAGTTCTTC
CASSQEKGAYNEQFF
>TRBV25-1|.|TRBJ1-4|15|.
TGTGCCAGCAGTGACCCTACAGGATTAAATGAAAAACTGTTTTTT
CASSDPTGLNEKLFF
>TRBV7-9|.|TRBJ1-2|13|.
TGTGCCAGCAGCCAAGCGGGCATCTATGGCTACACCTTC
CASSQAGIYGYTF
>TRBV14|.|TRBJ2-7|15|.
TGTGCCAGCAGCCACTGGACAGCGAATCTCTACGAGCAGTACTTC
CASSHWTANLYEQYF
>TRBV28|.|TRBJ2-5|19|.
TGTGCAAGCAGGCAAGGGCAGCAAGGCAGGGGATTAGACGAAGGGACCCAGTACTTC
CASRQGQQGRGLDEGTQYF
>TRBV18|.|TRBJ2-5|15|.
TGTGCCAGCTCACCGGAGGGGCTAAGGGGCGAGACCCAGTACTTC
CASSPEGLRGETQYF
>TRBV6-2/TRBV6-3|.|TRBJ2-3|17|.
TGTGCCAGCAGTCCACGGACACTCTTTACTGTTACAGATACGCAGTATTTT
CASSPRTLFTVTDTQYF
>TRBV5-1|TRBD1|TRBJ2-6|18|.
TGCGCCAGCAGCTTGGAAGGCAGGGGGCGCGCTGGGGCCAACGTCCTGACTTTC
CASSLEGRGRAGANVLTF
>TRBV5-1|.|TRBJ1-4|15|.
TGCGCCAGCAGCCGCCGGGGGAGCCCTAATGAAAAACTGTTTTTT
CASSRRGSPNEKLFF
>TRBV27|.|TRBJ1-1|15|.
TGTGCCAGCGGGAGACCGTCGGGCAGGAACACTGAAGCTTTCTTT
CASGRPSGRNTEAFF
>TRBV5-1|.|TRBJ2-1|14|.
TGCGCCAGCAGCTTGGCGGACAACTACAATGAGCAGTTCTTC
CASSLADNYNEQFF
>TRBV29-1|.|TRBJ1-1|10|.
TGCAGCGTTTCTAGGTCTGAAGCTTTCTTT
CSVSRSEAFF
>TRBV7-2|TRBD2|TRBJ2-1|18|.
TGTGCCAGCAGAGTAGGACTAGCGGGTAGTAGCTCCTACAATGAGCAGTTCTTC
CASRVGLAGSSSYNEQFF
>TRBV6-6|.|TRBJ2-1|14|.
TGTGCCAGCAGTTCCCGAGGATCGGACAATGAGCAGTTCTTC
CASSSRGSDNEQFF